This TCR beta chain was observed in a study of identical twins. Using its own MiXCR run on the 5' RACE reads, TCRdb lists one record per CDR3 protein. Of 450,000 to 650,000 distinct CDR3 sequences detected, roughly 9.9% appear once; the ten largest clones hold roughly 3%. V was cut by 0 bases and J by 5 bases, with 16 bases left in between. Germline V CDR1 and CDR2: LGHNA, YNFKEQ. The CDR3 is made up of 16 amino acids. These data were also reused for a study on yellow fever vaccine responses in identical twins.

The V gene is TRBV4-2, the J gene TRBJ2-5; D remains unclear. The sequenced sample consisted of PBMCs. The TCR sequence derives from a woman aged 18-35 years in good health. The CDR3 here is CASSQEGSQARETQYF. The DNA of the CDR3 is TGTGCCAGCAGCCAAGAGGGTTCGCAGGCCCGGGAGACCCAGTACTTC.